Shown below are 10 T cell receptor beta chains from a single sample sequenced in a study of control samples from healthy donors and cancer patients. Assay: immunoSEQ multiplex PCR; the TCRdb copy retains only in-frame clones and omits some. The sample contains about 190,000 clones, roughly nine tenths of which appear only once. The specimen sequenced was blood. Receptors originate from a man aged 25 to 40 in good health.

The chain combines TRBV6-1 with TRBJ1-2; no clear D gene. The CDR3 is 14 amino acids. In germline, CDR1 is MNHNS, CDR2 SASEGT. Between the trimmed V and J ends, which lost 2 bases and 5 bases, there was a span of 12 bases. Written as DNA, the CDR3 is TGTGCCAGCAGTGAACCTGGACCAGTTTATGGCTACACCTTC. The encoded protein is CASSEPGPVYGYTF.

The genes are TRBV7-9 and TRBJ1-6, with a possible D match to TRBD1 (5 bases). The CDR3 spans 15 residues. Germline CDR1 SEHNR, CDR2 FQNEAQ (reference sequence). Trimming left V 1 base short and J 7 bases short, with 11 bases between. CDR3 sequence (DNA): TGTGCCAGCAGCTTAGACGGGACCCCCAATTCACCCCTCCACTTT. Its protein is CASSLDGTPNSPLHF.

This chain connects TRBV4-2 to TRBJ2-7; TRBD2 is a possible D gene (6 bases). Germline loops: CDR1 LGHNA, CDR2 YNFKEQ. Trimming took 4 bases from V and 0 from J, leaving 22 bases between them. The length of the CDR3 is 18 residues. In DNA form, the CDR3 reads TGTGCCAGCAGCCTCAAAGAGGTGGTCGGCGGGGACTCCTACGAGCAGTACTTC. Its protein product is CASSLKEVVGGDSYEQYF.

This clone has a single count. V is TRBV7-9 and J is TRBJ2-1, with D maybe TRBD1 (6 bases). The V end was cut by 4 bases, the J end by 2 bases, with 12 bases between. CDR1 is SEHNR, CDR2 FQNEAQ, per germline (reference sequence). The CDR3 length is 15 residues. CDR3 in DNA: TGTGCCAGCAGCTCAACGAAGGGGGCCTACAATGAGCAGTTCTTC. The encoded protein is CASSSTKGAYNEQFF.

The chain couples TRBV18 to TRBJ1-6, with TRBD1 matching 9 bases. This CDR3 spans 14 amino acids. With V trimmed by 3 bases and J by 10 bases, 4 bases remained unmatched. Per germline, CDR1 KGHSH and CDR2 LQKENI. For the CDR3, the DNA is TGTGCCAGCTCACCGCAGGACAGGGGCTCACCCCTCCACTTT. Its translation: CASSPQDRGSPLHF.

The chain recombines TRBV2 with TRBJ1-5; TRBD1 is a possible D gene (6 bases). The CDR3 contains 13 residues. The V end was cut by 7 bases, the J end by 5 bases, with 12 bases between. CDR1 SNHLY and CDR2 FYNNEI come from the germline V gene. The CDR3 here is CASTMDSYQPQHF. CDR3 coding DNA: TGTGCCAGCACCATGGACAGTTATCAGCCCCAGCATTTT.

The chain uses TRBV14 and TRBJ1-6, with 7 bases fitting TRBD1. Germline V gene lookup returns CDR1 SGHDN and CDR2 FVKESK. The CDR3 totals 15 residues. Unmatched junction bases numbered 6, after V lost 3 bases and J lost 7 bases. DNA of the CDR3: TGTGCCAGCAGCCATGGCCAGGGGGGGAATTCACCCCTCCACTTT. Residues: CASSHGQGGNSPLHF.

The chain couples TRBV5-8 to TRBJ2-1, with 10 bases matching TRBD1. Germline V lookup: CDR1 SGHTS, CDR2 YDEGEE. With 3 bases clipped from V and 6 bases from J, the junction kept 0 bases outside the gene matches. CDR3 size: 13 residues. The DNA of the CDR3 is TGTGCCAGCAGCTGGGACAGGGGCAATGAGCAGTTCTTC. Translating gives CASSWDRGNEQFF.

The V gene is TRBV12-5, the J gene TRBJ2-3, with 10 bases that match TRBD2. The CDR3 consists of 14 residues. J gave up 6 bases and V 7 bases, and 7 bases lay outside the gene matches. CDR1 and CDR2 from the germline V gene are LGHNT and FRNRAP. CDR3 in DNA: TGTGCTAGTGAAAAGGGACTAGCGCGCGATACGCAGTATTTT. This gives the protein CASEKGLARDTQYF.

The chain combines TRBV27 with TRBJ1-6; no reliable D call. From germline, CDR1 is MNHEY and CDR2 SMNVEV (reference sequence). Trimming took off 3 bases at V and 2 bases at J, with 14 bases between the two ends. The CDR3 contains 17 residues. DNA for the CDR3: TGTGCCAGCAGTTTCTGGCGGGGAAACCCCTATAATTCACCCCTCCACTTT. Its translation: CASSFWRGNPYNSPLHF.